What follows is one T cell receptor beta chain and its context. The antigen is undetermined. Data came from immunoSEQ multiplex PCR; TCRdb stores just in-frame clones and leaves some out. The table lists some 1.5 million clones, around 98% of them singletons, with 0.4% to 0.55% in the top ten. The data were taken from a study of shared clonotypes between healthy human individuals. Notes on the study in general: Naive subsets tended to show greater estimated richness than memory subsets. Across a few donors, naive CD4 shared about 5%, naive CD8 over 3%, memory CD4 roughly 2.2%, memory CD8 more than 0.35%.

The CDR3 consists of 16 residues. Trimming cost V 3 bases and J 2 bases, with 13 bases left between them. From germline, CDR1 is KGHSH and CDR2 LQKENI. V usage is TRBV18 and J usage is TRBJ2-2, with D perhaps TRBD1 (6 bases). The sequenced sample was naive CD4+ T cells sorted from blood. Subset of the sample: CD45RA+ positively selected. The sequence came from a man aged 30 to 39 in good health. CDR3 loop: CASSPVNRANTGELFF. DNA of the CDR3: TGTGCCAGCTCACCCGTAAACAGGGCCAACACCGGGGAGCTGTTTTTT.